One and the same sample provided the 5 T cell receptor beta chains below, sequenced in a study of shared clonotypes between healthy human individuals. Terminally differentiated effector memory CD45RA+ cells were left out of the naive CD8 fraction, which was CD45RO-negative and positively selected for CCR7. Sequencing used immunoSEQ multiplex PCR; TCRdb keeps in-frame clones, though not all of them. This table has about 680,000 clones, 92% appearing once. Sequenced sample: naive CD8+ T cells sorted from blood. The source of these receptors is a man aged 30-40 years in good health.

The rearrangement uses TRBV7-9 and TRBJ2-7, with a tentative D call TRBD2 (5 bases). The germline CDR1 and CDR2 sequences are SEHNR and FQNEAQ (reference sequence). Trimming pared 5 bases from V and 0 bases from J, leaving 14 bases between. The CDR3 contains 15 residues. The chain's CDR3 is CASSEIDRDSYEQYF. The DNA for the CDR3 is TGTGCCAGCAGCGAGATCGATCGGGACTCCTACGAGCAGTACTTC.

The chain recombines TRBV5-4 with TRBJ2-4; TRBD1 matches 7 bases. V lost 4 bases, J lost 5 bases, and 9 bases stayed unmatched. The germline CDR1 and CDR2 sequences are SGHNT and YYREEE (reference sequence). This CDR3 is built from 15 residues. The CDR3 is CASSESTGLENIQYF. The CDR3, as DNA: TGTGCCAGCAGCGAATCGACAGGGTTGGAAAACATTCAGTACTTC.

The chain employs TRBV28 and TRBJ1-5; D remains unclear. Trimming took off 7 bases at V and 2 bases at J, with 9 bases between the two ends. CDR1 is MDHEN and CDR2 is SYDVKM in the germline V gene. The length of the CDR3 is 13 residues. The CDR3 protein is CASKREGNQPQHF. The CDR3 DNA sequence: TGTGCCAGCAAAAGGGAGGGCAATCAGCCCCAGCATTTT.

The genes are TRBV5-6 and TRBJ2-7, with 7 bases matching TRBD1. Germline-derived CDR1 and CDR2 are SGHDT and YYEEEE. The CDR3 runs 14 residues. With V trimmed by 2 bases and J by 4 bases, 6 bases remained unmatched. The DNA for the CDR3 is TGTGCCAGCAGCTTTAGGGACAGATTATACGAGCAGTACTTC. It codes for CASSFRDRLYEQYF.

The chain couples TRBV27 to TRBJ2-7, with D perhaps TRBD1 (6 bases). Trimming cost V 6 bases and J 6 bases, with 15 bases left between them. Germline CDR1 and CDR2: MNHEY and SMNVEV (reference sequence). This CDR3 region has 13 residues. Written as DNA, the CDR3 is TGTGCCAGCAGCGCAGGGGTAGGTGGCGAGCAGTACTTC. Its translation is CASSAGVGGEQYF.